This TCR beta chain originates from a study of blood T cell repertoires in COVID-19. Study details: The analysed material was cDNA or gDNA that came from T cells, B-cell-depleted T cells, or PBMCs.

Per the study methods: Nucleated cell counts were estimated from reference gene primer amplification. Some clones are missing from TCRdb's copy, which holds only in-frame ones; the method was immunoSEQ multiplex PCR. V, J and clone size were drawn from that table, and D and trimming were deduced from the DNA. The sample records some 670,000 clones, 85% to 90% being singletons. The CDR3 extends over 13 amino acids. Germline lookup yields CDR1 MGHDK and CDR2 SYGVNS. Trimming took 4 bases from V and 6 from J, leaving 12 bases between them. The sequence came from a woman under 30 with acute or convalescent COVID-19. The chain joins TRBV25-1 to TRBJ1-1; the D gene is possibly TRBD1 (6 bases). The sequencing sample was made of peripheral blood. The CDR3 reads CASSVAGVAEAFF. DNA for the CDR3: TGTGCCAGCAGTGTGGCAGGGGTAGCTGAAGCTTTCTTT.